This T cell receptor beta chain was sequenced for a study of beta chain features in type 1 diabetes. Whole-study context: There were 107,917,701 sorted cells examined across all samples. Study outcomes and limitations: At VDJ recombination sites, type 1 diabetes patients had fewer insertions and more deleted nucleotides. Type 1 diabetes patients showed a moderate but significant shortening of TCRB CDR3s in all four CD4+ subsets. The naive, central memory and Treg TCRB repertoires of patients appeared to be more similar to one another than those of healthy donors.

CDR3 length equals 15 residues. The germline V gene has CDR1 LNHDA and CDR2 SQIVND (reference sequence). The V gene end was trimmed by 7 bases and the J gene end by 4 bases; junction bases not matched to a gene: 9. Expressed TCRB transcripts were sequenced after all isolated RNA was converted to cDNA. Method: immunoSEQ multiplex PCR; TCRdb's copy keeps in-frame clones and lacks some. The sample shows about 180,000 clones, roughly 8% of them seen only once. This clone showed up just a few times. The antigen remains unidentified. The single heparinised draw taken from each donor contained approximately 120 mL of blood on average.

The V and J genes are TRBV19 and TRBJ2-2, with 7 bases that match TRBD1. The specimen sequenced was central memory CD4+ T cells from blood. The sequence derives from a man between 18 and 29 years old with type 1 diabetes. In DNA form, the CDR3 reads TGTGCCAGTATAGGCACAGGGGACCTCACCGGGGAGCTGTTTTTT. Protein sequence: CASIGTGDLTGELFF. The whole variable domain, filled in from reference TRBV19 and TRBJ2-2, reads DGGITQSPKYLFRKEGQNVTLSCEQNLNHDAMYWYRQDPGQGLRLIYYSQIVNDFQKGDIAEGYSVSREKKESFPLTVTSAQKNPTAFYLCASIGTGDLTGELFFGEGSRLTVL.